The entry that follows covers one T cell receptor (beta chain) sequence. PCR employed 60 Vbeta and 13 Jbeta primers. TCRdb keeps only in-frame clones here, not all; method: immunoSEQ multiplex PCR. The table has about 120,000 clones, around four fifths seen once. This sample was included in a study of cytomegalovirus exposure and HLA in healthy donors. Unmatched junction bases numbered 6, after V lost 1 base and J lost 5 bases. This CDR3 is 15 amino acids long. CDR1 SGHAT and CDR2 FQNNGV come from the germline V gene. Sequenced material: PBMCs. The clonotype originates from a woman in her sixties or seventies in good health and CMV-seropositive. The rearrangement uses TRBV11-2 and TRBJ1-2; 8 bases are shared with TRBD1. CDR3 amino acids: CASSLVQGVPYGYTF. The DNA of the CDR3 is TGTGCCAGCAGCTTAGTACAGGGGGTCCCGTATGGCTACACCTTC.